The 27 T cell receptor beta chains in this list originate from one sample, sequenced in a study of regulatory T cells in long-lasting Graves disease. Building the TCR beta libraries relied on iRepertoire HTBI primers, and CDR3 regions underwent Arm-PCR. Via MiXCR, TCRdb re-called the multiplex PCR reads, giving one row per CDR3 protein. The table records approximately 400,000 distinct CDR3 sequences, roughly 20% of them present only once. Indicated time point: persistent/refractory GD, antithyroid drugs over 5 years with positive TRAb. With RNA extracted from PBMCs as input, the TCR library was made. The sample was peripheral blood mononuclear cells (PBMCs), taken when the disease was refractory, from a patient treated with antithyroid drugs. These receptors all stem from a female donor with Graves disease.

The chain has TRBV2 and TRBJ2-7; 11 bases are shared with TRBD1. CDR1 and CDR2 from the germline V gene are SNHLY and FYNNEI. CDR3 length: 15 residues. Trimming took 9 bases from V and 1 from J; bases not matched to a gene: 8. CDR3 sequence: CASAGGQGASYEQYF. The DNA for the CDR3 is TGTGCCAGTGCCGGTGGACAGGGGGCATCCTACGAGCAGTACTTC.

This clonotype was observed at least ten times. An end of the junction differs from the germline gene, which may be a read error. V usage is TRBV11-2 and J usage is TRBJ2-5, with a weak D call TRBD2 (5 bases). CDR1 and CDR2 from the germline V gene are SGHAT and FQNNGV. CDR3 size: 16 residues. The CDR3 coding sequence is TGTGCCAGTAGCTTATCTCCGGGCGCCCCGGGGGAGACCCAGTACTTC. This codes for CASSLSPGAPGETQYF.

This clonotype was picked up many times. This chain joins TRBV6-1 and TRBJ1-5; 7 bases align to TRBD1. The CDR3 runs 15 residues. The V gene's germline CDR1 is MNHNS and CDR2 SASEGT. With V trimmed by 5 bases and J by 3 bases, 7 bases remained unmatched. CDR3 nucleotide sequence: TGTGCCAGCAGTCGGTACAGGGGATTCAATCAGCCCCAGCATTTT. Translated: CASSRYRGFNQPQHF.

V usage is TRBV20-1 and J usage is TRBJ2-4, with 7 bases matching TRBD2. CDR3 length equals 16 residues. Germline V gene data show CDR1 as DFQATT and CDR2 as SNEGSKA (reference sequence). J gave up 4 bases and V 0 bases, and 9 bases lay outside the gene matches. DNA of the CDR3: TGCAGTGCTAGAGAAGATGTTACTAGCGTGAAAAACATTCAGTACTTC. Translating it yields CSAREDVTSVKNIQYF.

Many counts were recorded for this clonotype. This chain links TRBV12-3 or TRBV12-4 with TRBJ1-1; D uncertain. The CDR3 spans 12 residues. Trimming took 7 bases from V and 4 from J, leaving 10 bases between them. DNA for the CDR3: TGTGCCAGCATGAGTTTGGGCACTGAAGCTTTCTTT. Its protein is CASMSLGTEAFF.

This clonotype was seen repeatedly, ten times or more. The chain employs TRBV28 and TRBJ1-5; D is undetermined. The CDR3 is 13 residues long. Trimming removed 4 bases from V and 9 bases from J, with 13 bases in between. Looked up from germline, CDR1 is MDHEN and CDR2 is SYDVKM. As DNA, the CDR3 is TGTGCCAGCAGTTCCGAGACAAGTCGGCCCCAGCATTTT. Amino acid sequence: CASSSETSRPQHF. The whole variable domain, remainder taken from reference TRBV28 and TRBJ1-5, is DVKVTQSSRYLVKRTGEKVFLECVQDMDHENMFWYRQDPGLGLRLIYFSYDVKMKEKGDIPEGYSVSREKKERFSLILESASTNQTSMYLCASSSETSRPQHFGDGTRLSIL.

This clonotype was seen more than once but under ten times. The V and J genes are TRBV10-3 and TRBJ2-7; D not resolved. The CDR3 length is 12 residues. V dropped 6 bases and J dropped 6 bases, with 12 bases sitting between them. Germline CDR1 is ENHRY and CDR2 is SYGVKD. The chain's CDR3 is CAISSTPIEQYF. Written as DNA, the CDR3 is TGTGCCATCAGCTCCACTCCGATCGAGCAGTACTTC.

This clonotype was found a few times. The chain couples TRBV30 to TRBJ1-1; D unclear. The V gene's germline CDR1 is GTSNPN and CDR2 SVGIG (reference sequence). Between the trimmed V and J ends, which lost 2 bases and 4 bases, there was a span of 17 bases. CDR3 length: 15 amino acids. The CDR3 region is CAWSPIGRTATEAFF. The CDR3 coding sequence is TGTGCCTGGAGTCCAATAGGGCGGACGGCCACTGAAGCTTTCTTT. The full variable domain, rest sourced from reference TRBV30 and TRBJ1-1, is SQTIHQWPATLVQPVGSPLSLECTVEGTSNPNLYWYRQAAGRGLQLLFYSVGIGQISSEVPQNLSASRPQDRQFILSSKKLLLSDSGFYLCAWSPIGRTATEAFFGQGTRLTVV.

Details on this clonotype: A read error may be the cause here, since a much bigger clone is one base away. The CDR3 bases are TGTGCCAGCATTCCCCCCAGGGTAGGAGTCGAGCAGTACTTC. This gives the protein CASIPPRVGVEQYF. The chain links TRBV6-2 or TRBV6-3 to TRBJ2-7; tentative D call: TRBD1 (5 bases). This CDR3 comprises 14 residues. Trimming shortened V by 7 bases and J by 6 bases, and 19 bases separated the two germline ends. Germline CDR1 reads MNHEY; CDR2 reads SVGEGT.

The chain carries TRBV20-1 and TRBJ1-1; D is unclear. V was cut by 1 base and J by 10 bases, with 7 bases left in between. Germline V gene lookup returns CDR1 DFQATT and CDR2 SNEGSKA (reference sequence). The CDR3 extends over 10 amino acids. The CDR3 DNA sequence: TGCAGTGCTAGAGGTTCGGCAGCTTTCTTT. It codes for CSARGSAAFF.

The chain couples TRBV4-1 to TRBJ2-2; 9 nucleotides line up with TRBD2. Per germline, CDR1 MGHRA and CDR2 YSYEKL. The CDR3 has 15 residues. After removal of 3 bases from V and 6 bases from J, the junction contained 5 bases not matched to a gene. CDR3 DNA sequence: TGCGCCAGCAGCCAGGCTAGCGGGATGGCCGGGGAGCTGTTTTTT. Protein sequence: CASSQASGMAGELFF.

This clonotype was found many times. This chain uses TRBV28 with TRBJ2-7, with TRBD1 matching over 7 bases. This CDR3 has 14 residues. Trimming cost V 6 bases and J 4 bases; bases outside gene matches: 9. The V gene's germline CDR1 is MDHEN and CDR2 SYDVKM. The DNA of the CDR3 is TGTGCCAGCAGCCCCGACAGGGTTTTGTACGAGCAGTACTTC. Translated, it gives CASSPDRVLYEQYF.

This clonotype was picked up a small number of times. This chain uses TRBV7-2 with TRBJ1-6; D gene unclear. The CDR3 contains 15 residues. Germline lookup yields CDR1 SGHTA and CDR2 FQGNSA. Deletions cut 3 bases from V and 1 base from J, with 7 bases between. CDR3 coding DNA: TGTGCCAGCAGCTTTGAGGGTTCCTATAATTCACCCCTCCACTTT. This translates into CASSFEGSYNSPLHF.

CDR3 amino acids: CASFFGENRGGPNRNTEAFF. In DNA form, the CDR3 reads TGTGCCAGCTTTTTCGGGGAAAACCGTGGTGGCCCCAACAGGAACACTGAAGCTTTCTTT. This chain links TRBV7-3 with TRBJ1-1, with D unclear. V dropped 8 bases and J dropped 1 base, with 32 bases sitting between them. CDR3 length equals 20 residues. Germline CDR1 and CDR2: SGHTA and FQGTGA.

This chain links TRBV10-3 with TRBJ1-4; D is uncertain. The CDR3 loop spans 11 amino acids. Germline-derived CDR1 and CDR2 are ENHRY and SYGVKD. V was clipped by 3 bases and J by 8 bases, with 4 bases between them. DNA for the CDR3: TGTGCCATCAGTGATGGGGAAAAACTGTTTTTT. Its translation: CAISDGEKLFF.

This clonotype was observed at least ten times. The chain combines TRBV7-9 with TRBJ2-2; no clear D. Germline CDR1 and CDR2: SEHNR and FQNEAQ (reference sequence). This CDR3 region has 16 residues. Between the trimmed V and J ends, which lost 5 bases and 2 bases, there was a span of 15 bases. The CDR3 DNA reads TGTGCCAGCAGCCCAGACTCGACTGTTAACACCGGGGAGCTGTTTTTT. Translated: CASSPDSTVNTGELFF.

Only a few counts were recorded for this clonotype. V and J are TRBV9 and TRBJ1-1; D is undetermined. Per germline, CDR1 SGDLS and CDR2 YYNGEE. The CDR3 is 15 residues long. Trimming pared 2 bases from V and 1 base from J, leaving 12 bases between. CDR3 nucleotides: TGTGCCAGCAGCGTGTCTAAGACAAGGAACACTGAAGCTTTCTTT. It encodes CASSVSKTRNTEAFF.

This clonotype was observed at least ten times. V is TRBV2 and J is TRBJ1-2; no clear D gene. The V end lost 3 bases, the J end lost 8 bases, and 13 bases lay between the germline ends. Germline assignment: CDR1 SNHLY and CDR2 FYNNEI. This CDR3 is 13 amino acids long. CDR3 in DNA: TGTGCCAGCAGTGAGCATTTGAGTCCCGGCTACACCTTC. It encodes CASSEHLSPGYTF.

The CDR3 loop is CASSYAGAGKANTIYF. DNA for the CDR3: TGTGCCAGCAGTTACGCCGGGGCAGGGAAGGCAAACACCATATATTTT. The chain combines TRBV6-9 with TRBJ1-3; possibly TRBD1 for D (5 bases). The V end lost 3 bases, the J end lost 6 bases, and 18 bases lay between the germline ends. Germline CDR1 is MNHGY and CDR2 is SVAAGI. The length of the CDR3 is 16 residues.

Many counts were recorded for this clonotype. The chain combines TRBV11-2 with TRBJ2-7; the D is unclear. Trimming pared 0 bases from V and 0 bases from J, leaving 9 bases between. The CDR3 length is 15 residues. CDR1 is SGHAT, CDR2 FQNNGV, per germline. The CDR3: CASSLEPISSYEQYF. CDR3 nucleotide sequence: TGTGCCAGCAGCTTAGAGCCTATCAGCTCCTACGAGCAGTACTTC. Supplemented by reference TRBV11-2 and TRBJ2-7, the full variable domain reads EAGVAQSPRYKIIEKRQSVAFWCNPISGHATLYWYQQILGQGPKLLIQFQNNGVVDDSQLPKDRFSAERLKGVDSTLKIQPAKLEDSAVYLCASSLEPISSYEQYFGPGTRLTVT.

The V call is TRBV7-2, the J call TRBJ1-5, with a tentative D call TRBD1 (5 bases). Germline V lookup: CDR1 SGHTA, CDR2 FQGNSA. The germline V and J ends were trimmed by 7 bases and 5 bases, with 24 bases remaining between them. The CDR3 has 17 amino acids. The CDR3 DNA reads as TGTGCCAGCATCTGCCCGCCAACAGGAGCGGCCTATCAGCCCCAGCATTTT. Translation: CASICPPTGAAYQPQHF. Looking up the rest from reference TRBV7-2 and TRBJ1-5 gives the full variable domain: GAGVSQSPSNKVTEKGKDVELRCDPISGHTALYWYRQSLGQGLEFLIYFQGNSAPDKSGLPSDRFSAERTGGSVSTLTIQRTQQEDSAVYLCASICPPTGAAYQPQHFGDGTRLSIL.

A remark on this clonotype: A much larger clone differs by one base, so this may be a read error. J is TRBJ2-7 and V is TRBV3-1; D is ambiguous. Per germline, CDR1 LGHDT and CDR2 YNNKEL (reference sequence). The CDR3 covers 12 residues. The germline V and J ends were trimmed by 5 bases and 0 bases, with 5 bases remaining between them. CDR3: CASSSHSYEQYF. The CDR3 DNA sequence: TGTGCCAGCAGCTCCCACTCCTACGAGCAGTACTTC.

For this clonotype: One base away lies a much larger clone, so this may be a sequencing read error. This chain uses TRBV3-1 with TRBJ1-2, with D unclear. The CDR3 length is 13 residues. The germline V gene has CDR1 LGHDT and CDR2 YNNKEL (reference sequence). CDR3 loop: CASSQGRNYGHTF. The DNA for the CDR3 is TGTGCCAGCAGCCAAGGCAGGAACTATGGCCACACCTTC.

This clonotype was seen many times. The V call is TRBV27, the J call TRBJ1-5, with 9 bases that match TRBD1. CDR3 length: 15 amino acids. The V segment lost 7 bases and the J segment 5 bases; nucleotides outside the gene matches: 9. CDR1 MNHEY and CDR2 SMNVEV come from the germline V gene (reference sequence). CDR3 DNA: TGTGCCAGCAAGGTGGGACAGGGAATACATCAGCCCCAGCATTTT. It translates to CASKVGQGIHQPQHF.

This clonotype turned up a few times. The chain couples TRBV2 to TRBJ1-4, with 9 bases that match TRBD1. The germline V gene encodes CDR1 SNHLY and CDR2 FYNNEI. V lost 6 bases and J lost 6; bases outside the gene matches: 5. This CDR3 contains 14 residues. CDR3 amino acids: CASSSDRGDEKLFF. CDR3 DNA: TGTGCCAGCAGCTCGGACAGGGGCGATGAAAAACTGTTTTTT.

Only a few counts were recorded for this clonotype. The chain employs TRBV7-6 and TRBJ2-7; D unresolved. Looked up from germline, CDR1 is SGHVS and CDR2 is FNYEAQ. This CDR3 contains 14 residues. The V gene lost 1 base and the J gene lost 0 bases, with 7 bases spanning the gap. CDR3 in amino acids: CASSLDTFSYEQYF. CDR3 coding DNA: TGTGCCAGCAGCTTAGATACGTTCTCCTACGAGCAGTACTTC.

This clonotype was seen repeatedly, ten times or more. The chain links TRBV7-2 to TRBJ2-7; D is possibly TRBD1 (6 bases). V lost 1 base and J lost 0, with 10 bases in between. The CDR3 is 15 amino acids. Germline values: CDR1 SGHTA, CDR2 FQGNSA. For the CDR3, the DNA is TGTGCCAGCAGCTTAGTCCAGGGGCACTCCTACGAGCAGTACTTC. It specifies CASSLVQGHSYEQYF.